Presented here are 15 T cell receptor beta chains from one specimen sequenced in a study of shared clonotypes between healthy human individuals (dated by TCRdb to 2018 to 2020). The library was made by the immunoSEQ multiplex PCR assay. Held by TCRdb, this immuneACCESS table contains in-frame sequences only and omits some clones. Under half of the omission traces to an unresolved V gene where checked; the cause of the rest is unknown. The sample table shows some 2.1 million clones, and 85% to 95% are seen once. The leading ten clones occupy 0.13% of the sample. The sample consisted of naive CD4+ T cells sorted from blood. The cell subset or site label corresponds to: CD45RA+ positively selected. All receptors come from a man aged 18 to 35 in good health.

The chain links TRBV4-1 to TRBJ2-2; TRBD2 aligns across 8 bases. Germline CDR1 MGHRA, CDR2 YSYEKL. This CDR3 has 16 residues. Germline trimming cut 0 bases from V and 4 bases from J; bases unmatched to any gene: 4. CDR3 nucleotide sequence: TGCGCCAGCAGCCAAGAAGCTAGCGGGCGCACCGGGGAGCTGTTTTTT. This encodes CASSQEASGRTGELFF.

The gene calls are TRBV28 and TRBJ2-7; either TRBD1 or TRBD2 may fit D (6 bases each). Per the germline V gene, CDR1 is MDHEN and CDR2 is SYDVKM. Trimming left V 5 bases short and J 2 bases short, with 16 bases between. The CDR3 runs to 15 residues. CDR3 bases: TGTGCCAGCAGTCCCCAGACAGGAGGGGCCTACGAGCAGTACTTC. Translated, it gives CASSPQTGGAYEQYF.

V and J are TRBV4-1 and TRBJ1-4; no clear D. The V end lost 0 bases, the J end lost 0 bases, and 17 bases lay between the germline ends. Germline CDR1 reads MGHRA; CDR2 reads YSYEKL. This CDR3 has 19 residues. The CDR3 here is CASSQDSASKAATNEKLFF. In DNA form, the CDR3 reads TGCGCCAGCAGCCAAGATTCGGCCAGTAAAGCTGCAACTAATGAAAAACTGTTTTTT.

This clone was observed once. The sample carries other DNA sequences with the same CDR3. The chain is built from TRBV6-5 and TRBJ1-6; possible D gene TRBD1, 5 bases. Germline CDR1 and CDR2: MNHEY and SVGAGI. V gave up 0 bases and J gave up 8 bases, with 11 bases separating them. This CDR3 has 15 amino acids. CDR3 sequence (DNA): TGTGCCAGCAGTTACTCGAGGCAGGGAGATTCACCCCTCCACTTT. Its protein is CASSYSRQGDSPLHF.

The chain joins TRBV5-1 to TRBJ1-1; D perhaps matches TRBD1 (5 bases). V was trimmed by 6 bases and J by 0 bases, leaving 15 bases between them. CDR3 length: 15 residues. Germline V lookup: CDR1 SGHRS, CDR2 YFSETQ. This CDR3 reads CASKWMGGMNTEAFF. As DNA, the CDR3 is TGCGCCAGCAAGTGGATGGGGGGAATGAACACTGAAGCTTTCTTT. The whole variable domain, remainder taken from reference TRBV5-1 and TRBJ1-1, is KAGVTQTPRYLIKTRGQQVTLSCSPISGHRSVSWYQQTPGQGLQFLFEYFSETQRNKGNFPGRFSGRQFSNSRSEMNVSTLELGDSALYLCASKWMGGMNTEAFFGQGTRLTVV.

The chain is built from TRBV10-3 and TRBJ1-1; TRBD1 might be the D (6 bases). V gave up 3 bases and J gave up 5 bases, with 13 bases separating them. Germline assignment: CDR1 ENHRY and CDR2 SYGVKD. The CDR3 consists of 14 residues. As DNA, the CDR3 is TGTGCCATCAGTGAAGGGGGGGCTCGGACTGAAGCTTTCTTT. This gives the protein CAISEGGARTEAFF.

The chain uses TRBV5-4 and TRBJ2-1, with 9 bases lining up with TRBD2. The CDR3 length is 15 residues. Trimming at V came to 4 bases and at J to 1 base, leaving 3 bases not matched to a gene. CDR1 and CDR2 (germline): SGHNT, YYREEE (reference sequence). Here the CDR3 DNA reads TGTGCCAGCAGCCTGCGGGGGGGGTCCTACAATGAGCAGTTCTTC. It translates to CASSLRGGSYNEQFF.

This clone showed up just once. This chain connects TRBV15 to TRBJ2-1; no clear D gene. In germline, CDR1 is LNHNV, CDR2 YYDKDF (reference sequence). Trimming cost V 5 bases and J 0 bases, with 14 bases left between them. The CDR3 sequence is 16 residues long. The CDR3 DNA reads as TGTGCCACCAGCCGTAATACATGGAGCTCCTACAATGAGCAGTTCTTC. It yields the protein CATSRNTWSSYNEQFF.

This clone was recorded once. Other DNA sequences from this sample encode an identical CDR3 as well. This chain uses TRBV28 with TRBJ2-3, with D hard to call. V was cut by 3 bases and J by 6 bases, with 7 bases left in between. There are 12 residues in the CDR3. CDR1 is MDHEN and CDR2 is SYDVKM in the germline V gene. CDR3 sequence: CASSLVGDTQYF. The CDR3 DNA sequence: TGTGCCAGCAGTTTGGTTGGGGATACGCAGTATTTT.

The V call is TRBV27, the J call TRBJ1-2; the match to TRBD1 covers 11 bases. The CDR3 totals 15 residues. V dropped 6 bases and J dropped 1; count of bases not matched to a gene: 4. CDR1 MNHEY and CDR2 SMNVEV come from the germline V gene (reference sequence). CDR3 loop: CASRRGTGGNYGYTF. Written as DNA, the CDR3 is TGTGCCAGCAGACGAGGGACAGGGGGTAACTATGGCTACACCTTC.

This rearrangement joins TRBV5-1 to TRBJ2-5, with D maybe TRBD2 (6 bases). This CDR3 comprises 15 residues. V gave up 0 bases and J gave up 1 base, with 10 bases separating them. Looked up from germline, CDR1 is SGHRS and CDR2 is YFSETQ. CDR3 loop: CASSLDGLIQETQYF. The CDR3 DNA sequence: TGCGCCAGCAGCTTGGATGGACTAATCCAAGAGACCCAGTACTTC.

This chain links TRBV5-1 with TRBJ1-2; TRBD1 matches 11 bases. J gave up 4 bases and V 4 bases, and 6 bases lay outside the gene matches. CDR3 length: 15 residues. Per the germline V gene, CDR1 is SGHRS and CDR2 is YFSETQ. CDR3 DNA sequence: TGCGCCAGCAGCCCACGGACAGGGGGCGGCTATGGCTACACCTTC. Encoded protein: CASSPRTGGGYGYTF.

V is TRBV18 and J is TRBJ2-7; 7 nucleotides agree with TRBD1. CDR1 is KGHSH, CDR2 LQKENI, per germline. This CDR3 region has 14 residues. J lost 3 bases, V lost 3 bases, and 5 bases had no gene match. CDR3 region: CASSPGTVYYEQYF. The CDR3 region has the DNA TGTGCCAGCTCACCGGGGACAGTTTACTACGAGCAGTACTTC.

This chain joins TRBV7-2 and TRBJ2-3, with 7 bases lining up with TRBD1. The junction had 0 bases not matched to a gene; V was cut back by 0 bases and J by 0 bases. The CDR3 has 15 residues. Germline V CDR1 and CDR2: SGHTA, FQGNSA. Here the CDR3 DNA reads TGTGCCAGCAGCTTAGCGGGACAGAGCACAGATACGCAGTATTTT. Its translation is CASSLAGQSTDTQYF.

This clone was recorded only once. The chain has TRBV6-1 and TRBJ2-5; D not certain. The germline CDR1 and CDR2 sequences are MNHNS and SASEGT. This CDR3 contains 12 residues. Between the trimmed V and J ends, which lost 2 bases and 3 bases, there was a span of 4 bases. Here the CDR3 reads CASSEQKETQYF. The CDR3 bases are TGTGCCAGCAGTGAACAGAAAGAGACCCAGTACTTC.